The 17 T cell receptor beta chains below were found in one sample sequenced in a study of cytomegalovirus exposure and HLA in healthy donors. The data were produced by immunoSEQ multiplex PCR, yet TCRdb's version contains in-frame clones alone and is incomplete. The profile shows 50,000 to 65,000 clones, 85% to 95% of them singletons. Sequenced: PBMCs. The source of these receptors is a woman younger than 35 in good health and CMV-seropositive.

CDR3 sequence: CASRPAGPRREQYF. As DNA, the CDR3 is TGTGCCAGCAGGCCAGCGGGGCCCCGACGCGAGCAGTACTTC. J is TRBJ2-7 and V is TRBV11-2; 7 nucleotides match TRBD2. The CDR3 is 14 residues long. Losses at the gene ends were 6 bases for V and 6 bases for J; bases not matched to a gene: 11. Germline CDR1 is SGHAT and CDR2 is FQNNGV.

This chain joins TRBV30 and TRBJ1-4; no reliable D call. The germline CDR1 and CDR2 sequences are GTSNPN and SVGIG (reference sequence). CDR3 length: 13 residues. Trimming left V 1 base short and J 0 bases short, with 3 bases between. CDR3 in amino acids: CAWSGATNEKLFF. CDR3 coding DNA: TGTGCCTGGAGTGGAGCAACTAATGAAAAACTGTTTTTT.

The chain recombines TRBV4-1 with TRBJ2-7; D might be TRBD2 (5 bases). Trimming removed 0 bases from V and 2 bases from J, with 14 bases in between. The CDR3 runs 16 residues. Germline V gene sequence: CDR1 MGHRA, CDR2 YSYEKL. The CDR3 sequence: CASSQDTREDPYEQYF. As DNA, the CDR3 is TGCGCCAGCAGCCAAGATACGAGGGAAGACCCCTACGAGCAGTACTTC.

In DNA, the CDR3 is TGTGCCAGCAGTCATTCTAGCAGCGAGCAGTACTTC. Protein: CASSHSSSEQYF. The rearrangement uses TRBV27 and TRBJ2-7; tentatively, D is TRBD2 (5 bases). Trimming removed 5 bases at V and 6 bases at J, with 11 bases between. The germline V gene has CDR1 MNHEY and CDR2 SMNVEV (reference sequence). The CDR3 runs 12 residues.

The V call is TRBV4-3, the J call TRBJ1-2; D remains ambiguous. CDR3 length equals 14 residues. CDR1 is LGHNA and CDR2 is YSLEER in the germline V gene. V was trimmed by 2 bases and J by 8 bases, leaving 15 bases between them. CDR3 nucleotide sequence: TGCGCCAGCAGCCAATTTTCGTCAGGTCGGGGCTACACCTTC. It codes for CASSQFSSGRGYTF.

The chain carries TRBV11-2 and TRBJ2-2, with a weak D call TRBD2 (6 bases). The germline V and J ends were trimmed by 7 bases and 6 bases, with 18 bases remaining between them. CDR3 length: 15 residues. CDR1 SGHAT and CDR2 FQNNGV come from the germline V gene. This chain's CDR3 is CASTGGVGFAGELFF. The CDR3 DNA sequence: TGTGCCAGCACCGGCGGGGTAGGGTTCGCCGGGGAGCTGTTTTTT.

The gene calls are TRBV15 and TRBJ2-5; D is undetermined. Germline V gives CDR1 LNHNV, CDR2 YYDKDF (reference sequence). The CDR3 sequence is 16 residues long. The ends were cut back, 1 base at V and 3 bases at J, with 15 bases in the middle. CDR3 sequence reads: CATSRGSKRTKETQYF. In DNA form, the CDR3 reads TGTGCCACCAGCAGAGGTAGCAAACGAACTAAAGAGACCCAGTACTTC.

CDR3 nucleotides: TGCGCCAGCAGATTTAGGACAGGGAGCGATGAGCAGTTCTTC. Encoded protein: CASRFRTGSDEQFF. V and J are TRBV4-1 and TRBJ2-1, with TRBD1 matching 8 bases. J was trimmed by 8 bases and V by 6 bases; bases with no gene match: 9. This CDR3 spans 14 amino acids. Germline V gene data show CDR1 as MGHRA and CDR2 as YSYEKL.

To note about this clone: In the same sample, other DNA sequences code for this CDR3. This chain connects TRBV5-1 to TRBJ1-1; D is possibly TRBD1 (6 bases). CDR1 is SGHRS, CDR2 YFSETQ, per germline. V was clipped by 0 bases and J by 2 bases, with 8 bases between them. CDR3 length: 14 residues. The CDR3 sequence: CASSLGGGNTEAFF. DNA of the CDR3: TGCGCCAGCAGCTTGGGTGGGGGCAACACTGAAGCTTTCTTT.

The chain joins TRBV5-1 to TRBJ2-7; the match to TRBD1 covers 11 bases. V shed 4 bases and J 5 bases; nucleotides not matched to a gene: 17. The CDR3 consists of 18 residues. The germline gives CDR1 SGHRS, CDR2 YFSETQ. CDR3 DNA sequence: TGCGCCAGCAGCCTCGGGTCTTTCCCGGGACAGGGGGACCACGAGCAGTACTTC. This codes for CASSLGSFPGQGDHEQYF.

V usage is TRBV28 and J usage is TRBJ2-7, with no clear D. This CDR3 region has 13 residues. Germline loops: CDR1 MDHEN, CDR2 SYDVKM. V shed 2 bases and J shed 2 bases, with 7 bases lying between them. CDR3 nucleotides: TGTGCCAGCAGTTTACCCCCTCCCTACGAGCAGTACTTC. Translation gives CASSLPPPYEQYF.

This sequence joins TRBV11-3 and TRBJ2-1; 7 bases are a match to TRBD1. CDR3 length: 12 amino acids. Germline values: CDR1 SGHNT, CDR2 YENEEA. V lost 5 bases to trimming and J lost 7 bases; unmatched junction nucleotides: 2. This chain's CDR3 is CASSRQGNEQFF. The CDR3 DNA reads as TGTGCCAGCAGCCGACAGGGAAATGAGCAGTTCTTC.

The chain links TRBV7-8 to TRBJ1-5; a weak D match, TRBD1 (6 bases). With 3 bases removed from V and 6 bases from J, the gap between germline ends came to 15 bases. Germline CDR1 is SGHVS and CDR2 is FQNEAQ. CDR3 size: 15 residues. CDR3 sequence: CASSFFQGPSQPQHF. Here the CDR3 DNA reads TGTGCCAGCAGCTTCTTCCAGGGGCCGAGTCAGCCCCAGCATTTT.

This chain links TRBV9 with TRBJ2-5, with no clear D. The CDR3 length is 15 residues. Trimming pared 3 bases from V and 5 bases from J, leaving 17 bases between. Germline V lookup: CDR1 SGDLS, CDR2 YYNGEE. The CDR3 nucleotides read TGTGCCAGCAGCGCCCGGCCTGACCGGGTGGAGACCCAGTACTTC. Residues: CASSARPDRVETQYF.

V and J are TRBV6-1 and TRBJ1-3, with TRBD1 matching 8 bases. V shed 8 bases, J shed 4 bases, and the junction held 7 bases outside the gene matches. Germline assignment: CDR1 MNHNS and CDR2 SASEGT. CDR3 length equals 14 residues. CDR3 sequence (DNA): TGTGCCAGCCCTGACAGGGGTGAGGGAAACACCATATATTTT. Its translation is CASPDRGEGNTIYF.

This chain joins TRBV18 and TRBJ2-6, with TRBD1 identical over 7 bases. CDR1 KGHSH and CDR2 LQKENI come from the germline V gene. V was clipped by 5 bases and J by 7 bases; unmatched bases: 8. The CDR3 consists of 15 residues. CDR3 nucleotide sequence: TGTGCCAGCTCATCCGGACAGGTTCGAGCCAACGTCCTGACTTTC. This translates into CASSSGQVRANVLTF. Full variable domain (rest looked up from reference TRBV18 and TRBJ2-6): NAGVMQNPRHLVRRRGQEARLRCSPMKGHSHVYWYRQLPEEGLKFMVYLQKENIIDESGMPKERFSAEFPKEGPSILRIQQVVRGDSAAYFCASSSGQVRANVLTFGAGSRLTVL.

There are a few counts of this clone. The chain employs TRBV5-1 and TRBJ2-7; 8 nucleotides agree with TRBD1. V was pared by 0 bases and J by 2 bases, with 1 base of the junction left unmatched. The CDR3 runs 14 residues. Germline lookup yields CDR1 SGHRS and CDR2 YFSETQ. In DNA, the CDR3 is TGCGCCAGCAGCTTGGGGACAGGGCCCTACGAGCAGTACTTC. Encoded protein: CASSLGTGPYEQYF.